This entry is about one TCR beta chain. This record belongs to a study of identical twins. V lost 3 bases and J 8 bases, leaving 11 bases between the germline ends. Per germline, CDR1 MGHRA and CDR2 YSYEKL. CDR3 size: 14 residues. TCRdb reanalysed the 5' RACE reads using MiXCR and keeps one entry per CDR3 protein. The sample holds 450,000 or so distinct CDR3 sequences, 14% seen once. This same sample was also part of a study on yellow fever vaccine responses in identical twins.

The chain couples TRBV4-1 to TRBJ1-6; a weak D match, TRBD1 (5 bases). Sequencing input: CD4+ T cells sorted from blood. This clonotype originated in a woman aged 18 to 35 in good health. CDR3 sequence (DNA): TGCGCCAGCAGCCACCAAAGGGACGATTCACCCCTCCACTTT. This codes for CASSHQRDDSPLHF.